Listed below are T cell receptor beta chains from one sample, sequenced in a study of T cell repertoires in cytomegalovirus infection. TCRdb re-derived calls from the reads in MiXCR, one entry per CDR3 protein. The repertoire has roughly 720,000 distinct CDR3 sequences, 35% to 40% of them found once; the top ten carry roughly 2.9%. Source material: PBMCs. The receptors were gathered from a human donor in good health (CMV status not recorded). Some clones in this sample may be carry-over from other donors' samples. CDR3s include the opening cysteine and the closing phenylalanine or tryptophan. D genes are given only for firm matches. Part of the rows lack a size; the others show once, few, many or a class for expanded clones.

j_gene,d_gene,v_gene,abundance,CDR3aa,CDR3nt
TRBJ2-7,TRBD1,TRBV3-1,-,CASAPGQGSYEQYF,TGTGCCAGCGCTCCGGGACAGGGCTCCTACGAGCAGTACTTC
TRBJ2-7,-,TRBV7-2,many,CASSFRQETKNEQYF,TGTGCCAGCAGCTTCCGACAGGAAACCAAAAACGAGCAGTACTTC
TRBJ2-3,TRBD1,TRBV28,few,CASSRSSGTGENTQYF,TGTGCCAGCAGCCGTAGCTCCGGGACAGGGGAGAATACGCAGTATTTT
TRBJ1-1,-,TRBV6-1,-,CASSSRWNTEAFF,TGTGCCAGCAGTTCCCGATGGAACACTGAAGCTTTCTTT
TRBJ1-5,-,TRBV4-1,-,CASSQENSVGQPQHF,TGCGCCAGCAGCCAAGAGAATTCGGTGGGCCAGCCCCAGCATTTT
TRBJ2-3,-,TRBV6-1,many,CASSEAGRTDTQYF,TGTGCCAGCAGTGAAGCTGGTCGCACAGATACGCAGTATTTT
TRBJ2-2,-,TRBV6-6,-,CASSAPGGPGELFF,TGTGCAAGCAGTGCCCCTGGGGGACCCGGGGAGCTGTTTTTT
TRBJ1-5,-,TRBV10-3,-,CAISASGHNSNQPQHF,TGTGCCATCAGTGCTTCGGGGCACAATAGCAATCAGCCCCAGCATTTT
TRBJ2-7,-,TRBV7-8,many,CASSKGGSYEQYF,TGTGCCAGCAGCAAAGGGGGGTCCTACGAGCAGTACTTC
TRBJ2-1,TRBD2,TRBV4-1,few,CASSPLLAGGNNEQFF,TGCGCCAGCAGCCCCCTACTAGCGGGGGGTAACAATGAGCAGTTCTTC
TRBJ1-1,-,TRBV19,few,CASSLSTLTLNTEAFF,TGTGCCAGTAGTCTCTCGACCCTTACCTTGAACACTGAAGCTTTCTTT
TRBJ2-2,TRBD1,TRBV29-1,-,CSAPSGTGDTGELFF,TGCAGCGCGCCCTCCGGGACAGGGGACACCGGGGAGCTGTTTTTT
TRBJ1-5,-,TRBV12-3/TRBV12-4,-,CAISTTVANQPQHF,TGTGCCATCTCTACGACAGTAGCAAATCAGCCCCAGCATTTT
TRBJ1-1,TRBD1,TRBV5-6,-,CASSKRPGQGLITEAFF,TGTGCCAGCAGCAAAAGGCCGGGACAGGGTTTGATAACTGAAGCTTTCTTT
TRBJ2-1,-,TRBV7-3,-,CSSSLKRASQGHEQFF,TGTTCCAGCAGCTTAAAAAGGGCCTCCCAGGGTCATGAGCAGTTCTTC
TRBJ2-1,-,TRBV11-1,-,CASSPGSVANEQFF,TGTGCCAGCAGCCCAGGGAGTGTCGCGAATGAGCAGTTCTTC
TRBJ1-5,-,TRBV29-1,few,CSVGTGNQPQHF,TGCAGCGTTGGGACAGGCAATCAGCCCCAGCATTTT
TRBJ1-1,-,TRBV12-3/TRBV12-4,many,CASSFPLMEGYTEAFF,TGTGCCAGCAGTTTTCCCCTAATGGAGGGGTACACTGAAGCTTTCTTT
TRBJ2-1,-,TRBV28,-,CASRSRGAYNDQFF,TGTGCCAGTCGATCACGGGGGGCCTACAATGATCAGTTCTTC
TRBJ2-3,TRBD2,TRBV28,-,CASSLLSGGPEGDTQYF,TGTGCCAGCAGTTTGCTGTCGGGAGGGCCGGAGGGAGATACGCAGTATTTT
TRBJ1-5,-,TRBV7-2,few,CASSLVYNQPQHF,TGTGCCAGCAGCTTGGTTTACAATCAGCCCCAGCATTTT
TRBJ2-5,-,TRBV7-9,few,CASEGNYRQETQYF,TGTGCCAGCGAGGGGAACTACCGACAAGAGACCCAGTACTTC
TRBJ2-4,TRBD1,TRBV12-3/TRBV12-4,few,CASSFWGQGGQNIQYF,TGTGCCAGCAGTTTTTGGGGACAGGGAGGACAAAACATTCAGTACTTC
TRBJ1-1,-,TRBV5-6,few,CASSLDGTPSHTEAFF,TGTGCCAGCAGCTTGGATGGGACCCCCAGCCACACTGAAGCTTTCTTT